Given below is one T cell receptor (beta chain) in context. Construction of TCR beta libraries relied on iRepertoire HTBI primers and on Arm-PCR targeting CDR3 regions. TCRdb called the multiplex PCR reads again in MiXCR, with one record for every CDR3 protein. The profile shows 400,000 to 500,000 distinct CDR3 sequences, 12% to 15% of them singletons. Time point indicated: newly diagnosed GD, antithyroid drugs for less than 3 months. PBMC RNA served as the TCR library source. These data come from a study of regulatory T cells in long-lasting Graves disease. V trimming: 10 bases; J trimming: 4 bases; junction bases outside the gene matches: 10. The CDR3 sequence is 15 residues long. Germline CDR1 is ENHRY and CDR2 is SYGVKD. These same records also appear under a second study, on T cells in Graves' hyperthyroidism and ophthalmopathy.

This TCR came from a woman in her fifties or sixties with Graves disease. Sequenced material: peripheral blood mononuclear cells (PBMCs), taken at new diagnosis, from a patient treated with antithyroid drugs. J is TRBJ2-2 and V is TRBV10-3, with 9 bases aligning to TRBD1. The CDR3 spells CASRPQGALTGELFF. CDR3 coding DNA: TGTGCCAGCCGACCACAGGGGGCTCTCACCGGGGAGCTGTTTTTT.